This T cell receptor beta chain was documented in a study of blood T cell repertoires in COVID-19. The overall study: Whether acute or convalescent, the COVID-19 samples came from the United States, Italy and Spain. Sources were T cells, B-cell-depleted T cells, or PBMCs; the material itself was cDNA or gDNA.

This clone was counted a few times. Authors' methods: Using reference gene primer amplification, nucleated cell counts were estimated. Only in-frame clones appear in the TCRdb table, and some are missing; sequencing was by immunoSEQ multiplex PCR. V and J calls and clone size are copied from that table; D and trimming were computed from the DNA. This table holds 400,000 to 450,000 clones, roughly 90% found once. V was trimmed by 4 bases and J by 3 bases, leaving 13 bases between them. Germline values: CDR1 MNHEY, CDR2 SMNVEV (reference sequence). The length of the CDR3 is 16 residues. The chain is built from TRBV27 and TRBJ1-6, with TRBD1 as a possible D gene (6 bases). Sequencing used peripheral blood. This receptor was taken from a woman in her 30s with active or convalescent COVID-19. The CDR3: CASSSGQLLYNSPLHF. CDR3 nucleotide sequence: TGTGCCAGCAGTTCTGGACAGTTACTCTATAATTCACCCCTCCACTTT.